This T cell receptor beta chain came from a study of blood T cell repertoires in COVID-19. Overall study context: The United States, Italy and Spain provided the acute and convalescent COVID-19 samples. T cells, B-cell-depleted T cells, or PBMCs supplied cDNA or gDNA.

The germline V gene encodes CDR1 LNHDA and CDR2 SQIVND (reference sequence). The CDR3 is 16 amino acids. V dropped 6 bases and J dropped 2 bases, with 19 bases sitting between them. Cohorts were assigned according to the clinical history that participants reported. Authors' processing steps: Reference gene primers were amplified, and this amplification served to estimate nucleated cell counts. Sequencing was performed with immunoSEQ multiplex PCR; in TCRdb, only in-frame clones are kept and a portion is missing. The V and J calls and clone size were taken over from that table, and D and trimming were inferred from the DNA. The sample has about 150,000 clones, 80% to 90% seen once; the top ten hold around 3.7%.

Sequenced: PBMCs or T cells enriched from blood (not recorded which). This TCR was recovered from a woman in her forties or fifties with acute COVID-19. This rearrangement joins TRBV19 to TRBJ2-5; possibly TRBD2 for D (6 bases). The CDR3 loop is CASSPGLRRSQETQYF. CDR3 nucleotide sequence: TGTGCCAGTAGCCCTGGACTACGAAGGTCGCAAGAGACCCAGTACTTC. The full variable domain, rest sourced from reference TRBV19 and TRBJ2-5, is DGGITQSPKYLFRKEGQNVTLSCEQNLNHDAMYWYRQDPGQGLRLIYYSQIVNDFQKGDIAEGYSVSREKKESFPLTVTSAQKNPTAFYLCASSPGLRRSQETQYFGPGTRLLVL.